This TCR beta chain emerged from a study of early T cells in non-severe SARS-CoV-2 infection. Study context: Sequenced bulk RNA came from whole blood that was unsorted, and chains were unpaired.

This clonotype was detected ten times or more. Its specificity is not known. Individual cDNA molecules were tagged with unique molecular identifiers. TCRdb independently ran MiXCR on the 5' RACE reads; one entry per CDR3 protein. Here the sample spans some 46,000 distinct CDR3 sequences, approximately 6.1% being singletons. The germline V and J ends were trimmed by 1 base and 4 bases, with 7 bases remaining between them. The CDR3 has 13 amino acids. Germline values: CDR1 LGHNA, CDR2 YSLEER. Study-wide results and caveats: In VDJdb matching, anti-spike CD8 responses were favored while private and CD4 specificities went missing.

This clonotype was obtained from an adult who was a healthcare worker with PCR-confirmed SARS-CoV-2 infection or an uninfected control (not recorded which). Here the sequenced sample was whole blood, taken at baseline. The chain couples TRBV4-3 to TRBJ1-1; the D is unclear. CDR3: CASSQGKGTEAFF. The CDR3 bases are TGCGCCAGCAGCCAAGGGAAAGGCACTGAAGCTTTCTTT.